This passage covers 2 T cell receptor beta chains from one sample sequenced in a study of T-cell reconstitution after alpha-beta-depleted transplantation in children. Unique molecular identifiers were incorporated during preparation of the TCRbeta library. TCRdb re-analysed the PCR reads in MiXCR, keeping a single row per CDR3 protein. The table has some 340,000 distinct CDR3 sequences, 10% seen once. The sample consisted of PBMCs from the stem cell graft donor, taken from the stem cell graft. The receptor source for this set is a human donor who donated a stem cell graft to a child with acute lymphoblastic leukemia.

The chain has TRBV12-3 or TRBV12-4 and TRBJ1-4; D may be TRBD1 (6 bases). V lost 7 bases and J lost 4, with 16 bases in between. CDR3 length equals 15 residues. The CDR3 region has the DNA TGTGCCAGCACCTTGACAGGCTTTTATAATGAAAAACTGTTTTTT. It yields the protein CASTLTGFYNEKLFF.

Only a few counts were recorded for this clonotype. The chain uses TRBV7-9 and TRBJ2-5, with D possibly being TRBD1 (5 bases). Trimming shortened V by 1 base and J by 5 bases, and 11 bases separated the two germline ends. Per the germline V gene, CDR1 is SEHNR and CDR2 is FQNEAQ (reference sequence). There are 14 residues in the CDR3. This CDR3 reads CASSLVFRAETQYF. As DNA, the CDR3 is TGTGCCAGCAGCTTAGTCTTCAGGGCGGAGACCCAGTACTTC. Full variable domain (rest looked up from reference TRBV7-9 and TRBJ2-5): DTGVSQNPRHKITKRGQNVTFRCDPISEHNRLYWYRQTLGQGPEFLTYFQNEAQLEKSRLLSDRFSAERPKGSFSTLEIQRTEQGDSAMYLCASSLVFRAETQYFGPGTRLLVL.